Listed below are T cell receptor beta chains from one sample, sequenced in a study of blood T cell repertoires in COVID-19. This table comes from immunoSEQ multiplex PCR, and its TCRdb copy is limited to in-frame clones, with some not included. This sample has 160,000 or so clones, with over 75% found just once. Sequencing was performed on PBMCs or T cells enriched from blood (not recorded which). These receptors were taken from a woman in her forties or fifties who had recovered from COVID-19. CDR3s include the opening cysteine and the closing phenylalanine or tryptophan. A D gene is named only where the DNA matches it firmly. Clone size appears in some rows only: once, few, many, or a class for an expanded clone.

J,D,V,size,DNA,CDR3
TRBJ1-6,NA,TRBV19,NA,TGTGCCAGTAGTACACACGGACTAAATTCACCCCTCCACTTT,CASSTHGLNSPLHF
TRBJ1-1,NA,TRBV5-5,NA,TGTGCCAGCAGCTTGGGGGCCATCTTGAACACTGAAGCTTTCTTT,CASSLGAILNTEAFF
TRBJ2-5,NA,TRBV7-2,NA,TGTGCCAGCAGCTTAGCGTTAGGGGTGGAAGAGACCCAGTACTTC,CASSLALGVEETQYF
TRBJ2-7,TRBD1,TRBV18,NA,TGTGCCAGCTCACCACGGGACAGGGGTAAAGAGCAGTACTTC,CASSPRDRGKEQYF
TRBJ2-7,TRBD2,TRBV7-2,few,TGTGCCAGCAATTCCCCGATAGGGCTAGCGGGCTACGAGCAGTACTTC,CASNSPIGLAGYEQYF
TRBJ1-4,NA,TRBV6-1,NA,TGTGCCAGCAGGGGAGGTGAAAAACTGTTTTTT,CASRGGEKLFF
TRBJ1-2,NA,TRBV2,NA,TGTGCCAGCAGTGCATATGGCTACACCTTC,CASSAYGYTF
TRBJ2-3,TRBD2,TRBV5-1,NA,TGCGCCAGCAGCTTGGACCAGCGGGGGGCGCTCACAGATACGCAGTATTTT,CASSLDQRGALTDTQYF
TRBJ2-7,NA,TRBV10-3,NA,TGTGCCATCAGTGTATCAGGGGACCTTGGGGAAGGTACTGAGCAGTACTTC,CAISVSGDLGEGTEQYF
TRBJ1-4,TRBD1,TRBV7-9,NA,TGTGCCAGCAGCTCTCGGGACAGGGGTGATGAAAAACTGTTTTTT,CASSSRDRGDEKLFF
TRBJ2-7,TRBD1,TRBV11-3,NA,TGTGCCAGCAGCTTATCACCGGGACAGGGCTACGAGCAGTACTTC,CASSLSPGQGYEQYF
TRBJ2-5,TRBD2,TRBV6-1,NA,TGTGCCAGCAGGACTAGCGGACAAGAGACCCAGTACTTC,CASRTSGQETQYF
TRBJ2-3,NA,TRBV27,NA,TGTGCCAGCAGTTTAGGATTGAGGGTGGGGGATACGCAGTATTTT,CASSLGLRVGDTQYF
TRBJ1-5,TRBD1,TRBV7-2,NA,TGTGCCAGCAGCTTGACAGGGGTAGGTCAGCCCCAGCATTTT,CASSLTGVGQPQHF
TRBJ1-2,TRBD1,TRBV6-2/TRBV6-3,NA,TGTGCCAGCAGCCGGGGACAGGGGAACTATGGCTACACCTTC,CASSRGQGNYGYTF
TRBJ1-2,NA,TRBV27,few,TGTGCCAGCAGCTCGAGTTTAAGGGGGAATGGCTACACCTTC,CASSSSLRGNGYTF
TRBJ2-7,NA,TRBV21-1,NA,TGTGCCAGCAGCAAAAAAGCGATGTGGACCTACGAGCAGTACTTC,CASSKKAMWTYEQYF
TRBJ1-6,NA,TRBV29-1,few,TGCAGCGTCCGCGGGGGCTCAAATTCACCCCTCCACTTT,CSVRGGSNSPLHF
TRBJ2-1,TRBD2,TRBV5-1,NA,TGCGCCAGCAGACACGGACTAGGTCAGTCCTACAATGAGCAGTTCTTC,CASRHGLGQSYNEQFF
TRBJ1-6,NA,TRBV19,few,TGTGCCAGTAGTATATTCGGGGGAGCGCCCCTCCACTTT,CASSIFGGAPLHF
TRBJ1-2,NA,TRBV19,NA,TGTGCCAGTAGTGCCCCGGGTATCTATGGCTACACCTTC,CASSAPGIYGYTF
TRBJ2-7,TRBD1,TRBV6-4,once,TGTGCCAGCAGTGACGTGGACAGGGGCTACGAGCAGTACTTC,CASSDVDRGYEQYF
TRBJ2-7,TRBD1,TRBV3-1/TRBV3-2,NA,TGTGCCAGCAGCGTGACAGGGACGGAGGACGAGCAGTACTTC,CASSVTGTEDEQYF
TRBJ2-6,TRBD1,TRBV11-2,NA,TGTGCCAGCAGCTTAAGCTATGGGACAGGGGTTTCTGGGGCCAACGTCCTGACTTTC,CASSLSYGTGVSGANVLTF
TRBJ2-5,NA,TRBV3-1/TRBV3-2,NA,TGTGCCAGCAGCCAAGATAGCTGGGGCGAGACCCAGTACTTC,CASSQDSWGETQYF
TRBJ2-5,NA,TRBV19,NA,TGTGCCAGTAGTCTAGACCCAGGGCAAGAGACCCAGTACTTC,CASSLDPGQETQYF
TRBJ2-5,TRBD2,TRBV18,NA,TGTGCCAGCTCCCAGTTTCCGGGACTAGCGGGGGGCCAGAGAGAGACCCAGTACTTC,CASSQFPGLAGGQRETQYF
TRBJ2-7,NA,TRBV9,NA,TGTGCCAGCAGCGACGGCAACTACGACGAGCAGTACTTC,CASSDGNYDEQYF
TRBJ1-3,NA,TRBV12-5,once,TGTGCTAGTGGTTGGTTGAGTAACACCATATATTTT,CASGWLSNTIYF
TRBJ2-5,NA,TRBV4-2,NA,TGTGCCAGCAGCCAAGATCGGTGGGGCTCCCAGTACTTC,CASSQDRWGSQYF
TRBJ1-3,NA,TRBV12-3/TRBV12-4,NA,TGTGCCAGCAGTTTGGACTTTGGAAACACCATATATTTT,CASSLDFGNTIYF
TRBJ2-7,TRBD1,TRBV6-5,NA,TGTGCCAGCAGCGCCCTGGACAGGGGCTCCTACGAGCAGTACTTC,CASSALDRGSYEQYF
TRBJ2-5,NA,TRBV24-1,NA,TGTGCCACCAGTGATTTTAGGCAGGAAGAGACCCAGTACTTC,CATSDFRQEETQYF
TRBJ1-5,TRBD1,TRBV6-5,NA,TGTGCCAGCAGTTGGGACAGGACTCAGCCCCAGCATTTT,CASSWDRTQPQHF
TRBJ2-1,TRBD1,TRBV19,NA,TGTGCCAGTAGTATGGGGGACAGTGGGTGGAATGAGCAGTTCTTC,CASSMGDSGWNEQFF
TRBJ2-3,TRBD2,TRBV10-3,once,TGTGCCATCAGTGGGACCGGGACTAGCTGGACAGATACGCAGTATTTT,CAISGTGTSWTDTQYF
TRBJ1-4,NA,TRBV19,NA,TGTGCCAGTAGACCGTCAGTGACTAATGAAAAACTGTTTTTT,CASRPSVTNEKLFF